The 15 T cell receptor beta chains given below trace back to one sample, sequenced in a study of vaccination and CD4 T cells after COVID-19. Their specific antigens are unknown. Treatment of the sample: approximately nine-day PBMC culture with coronavirus spike peptide pools or control peptides (ViraFEST assay). With the Oncomine TCR Beta short-read assay, DNA from cultured CD4+ T cells was sequenced. TCRdb itself ran the PCR reads through MiXCR, one entry per CDR3 protein. This sample has under 7,500 distinct CDR3 sequences, with around 63% found just once. Material: CD4+ T cells from blood, cultured in vitro. These receptors all come from a human donor who had recovered from COVID-19.

The chain recombines TRBV23-1 with TRBJ1-5; weak D call: TRBD1 (5 bases). TRBV23-1 qualifies as an ORF whose function is uncertain. CDR3 length: 19 amino acids. V was cut by 4 bases and J by 4 bases, with 26 bases left in between. Here the CDR3 reads CASSRQSKGAPQANQPQHF. CDR3 coding DNA: TGCGCCAGCAGTCGGCAGAGTAAGGGTGCGCCACAGGCTAATCAGCCCCAGCATTTT.

The chain links TRBV19 to TRBJ1-1; unclear D gene. The CDR3 totals 15 residues. Germline-derived CDR1 and CDR2 are LNHDA and SQIVND (reference sequence). V lost 1 base and J 2 bases, leaving 11 bases between the germline ends. The DNA of the CDR3 is TGTGCCAGTAGTATAGGGCCGGGAAGAAACACTGAAGCTTTCTTT. Its translation: CASSIGPGRNTEAFF.

The chain links TRBV5-4 to TRBJ2-5; perhaps TRBD2 as D (6 bases). Between the trimmed V and J ends, which lost 4 bases and 1 base, there was a span of 14 bases. Germline loops: CDR1 SGHNT, CDR2 YYREEE (reference sequence). This CDR3 has 15 amino acids. The CDR3 nucleotides are TGTGCCAGCAGCCATGGAGGGGCGGGCCAAGAGACCCAGTACTTC. It encodes CASSHGGAGQETQYF.

The chain joins TRBV7-9 to TRBJ2-2; D gene uncertain. Germline assignment: CDR1 SEHNR and CDR2 FQNEAQ (reference sequence). Trimming pared 7 bases from V and 5 bases from J, leaving 8 bases between. This CDR3 region has 12 residues. As DNA, the CDR3 is TGTGCCAGCACCAGAGAAACCGGGGAGCTGTTTTTT. Amino acid sequence: CASTRETGELFF.

A single count supports this clonotype. The chain carries TRBV10-1 and TRBJ2-5; tentatively, D is TRBD1 (5 bases). The CDR3 has 13 amino acids. The germline V and J ends were trimmed by 5 bases and 1 base, with 8 bases remaining between them. In germline, CDR1 is WNHNN, CDR2 SYGVQD (reference sequence). This CDR3 is CASSSGIQETQYF. CDR3 nucleotides: TGCGCCAGCAGTTCAGGGATCCAAGAGACCCAGTACTTC.

The J gene is TRBJ1-2, the V gene TRBV5-4; D is ambiguous. With 0 bases removed from V and 7 bases from J, the gap between germline ends came to 13 bases. The CDR3 length is 14 residues. Looked up from germline, CDR1 is SGHNT and CDR2 is YYREEE (reference sequence). The CDR3 region has the DNA TGTGCCAGCAGCTTGGCCGGGAGTATAAGTGGCTACACCTTC. Protein sequence: CASSLAGSISGYTF.

This clonotype occurred a few times. This chain joins TRBV18 and TRBJ1-5; the match to TRBD1 covers 9 bases. The germline CDR1 and CDR2 sequences are KGHSH and LQKENI. There are 15 residues in the CDR3. V trimming: 3 bases; J trimming: 2 bases; junction bases outside the gene matches: 2. The CDR3 coding sequence is TGTGCCAGCTCACCGGACAGGGGAGGCAATCAGCCCCAGCATTTT. Translated, it gives CASSPDRGGNQPQHF. Full variable domain (remainder filled in from reference TRBV18 and TRBJ1-5): NAGVMQNPRHLVRRRGQEARLRCSPMKGHSHVYWYRQLPEEGLKFMVYLQKENIIDESGMPKERFSAEFPKEGPSILRIQQVVRGDSAAYFCASSPDRGGNQPQHFGDGTRLSIL.

The chain uses TRBV20-1 and TRBJ1-6; unclear D gene. Germline V gene data show CDR1 as DFQATT and CDR2 as SNEGSKA (reference sequence). Trimming pared 2 bases from V and 10 bases from J, leaving 18 bases between. CDR3 size: 15 residues. The CDR3 nucleotides read TGCAGTGCTAGAAAGGACCGGGGTTTAGGATCACCCCTCCACTTT. It is translated as CSARKDRGLGSPLHF.

The chain is built from TRBV27 and TRBJ1-2; the D is unclear. Germline-derived CDR1 and CDR2 are MNHEY and SMNVEV (reference sequence). Deletions cut 6 bases from V and 7 bases from J, with 15 bases between. The CDR3 runs to 13 residues. CDR3 nucleotides: TGTGCCAGCAGCTTAAGGGTTAAGGCTGGCTACACCTTC. Its protein product is CASSLRVKAGYTF.

By sample fraction, this clonotype is large. The chain uses TRBV20-1 and TRBJ1-2; D remains unclear. Trimming shortened V by 4 bases and J by 3 bases, and 15 bases separated the two germline ends. CDR1 and CDR2 from the germline V gene are DFQATT and SNEGSKA (reference sequence). This CDR3 is 14 amino acids long. CDR3 bases: TGCAGTGCTATCCCCCGGTACAGAGACTATGGCTACACCTTC. It encodes CSAIPRYRDYGYTF.

This sequence joins TRBV5-4 and TRBJ1-6; D gene unclear. The ends were cut back, 0 bases at V and 0 bases at J, with 7 bases in the middle. CDR1 is SGHNT, CDR2 YYREEE, per germline (reference sequence). This CDR3 comprises 16 residues. The CDR3 region is CASSLGTSSYNSPLHF. For the CDR3, the DNA is TGTGCCAGCAGCTTGGGTACGAGCTCCTATAATTCACCCCTCCACTTT. The full variable domain, rest sourced from reference TRBV5-4 and TRBJ1-6, is ETGVTQSPTHLIKTRGQQVTLRCSSQSGHNTVSWYQQALGQGPQFIFQYYREEENGRGNFPPRFSGLQFPNYSSELNVNALELDDSALYLCASSLGTSSYNSPLHFGNGTRLTVT.

In DNA, the CDR3 is TGCAGTGCTAGAGTTGTCAACGGCAATCAGCCCCAGCATTTT. The encoded protein is CSARVVNGNQPQHF. This chain connects TRBV20-1 to TRBJ1-5, with no clear D. Per the germline V gene, CDR1 is DFQATT and CDR2 is SNEGSKA (reference sequence). This CDR3 spans 14 amino acids. V lost 1 base, J lost 2 bases, and 9 bases lay in between.

This clonotype has just a few counts. The chain has TRBV20-1 and TRBJ2-2; 8 nucleotides match TRBD2. The J segment lost 3 bases and the V segment lost 0 bases, leaving 12 bases of the junction unmatched. The CDR3 runs 18 residues. Germline V gene sequence: CDR1 DFQATT, CDR2 SNEGSKA (reference sequence). CDR3 DNA sequence: TGCAGTGCTAGAGAAGGGTCGGGAGGGTATTTCGACACCGGGGAGCTGTTTTTT. Translating gives CSAREGSGGYFDTGELFF.

The V gene is TRBV18, the J gene TRBJ2-7, with a weak D call TRBD2 (7 bases). Per the germline V gene, CDR1 is KGHSH and CDR2 is LQKENI. With 5 bases removed from V and 5 bases from J, the gap between germline ends came to 10 bases. The CDR3 covers 12 residues. The DNA of the CDR3 is TGTGCCAGCTCAAAAGGGGGGGACGAGCAGTACTTC. Its protein is CASSKGGDEQYF.

The chain carries TRBV30 and TRBJ1-6; D perhaps matches TRBD1 (5 bases). This CDR3 spans 12 amino acids. With 4 bases removed from V and 10 bases from J, the gap between germline ends came to 11 bases. Germline lookup yields CDR1 GTSNPN and CDR2 SVGIG (reference sequence). The DNA of the CDR3 is TGTGCCTGGACCGAGGGACGATCACCCCTCCACTTT. Protein sequence: CAWTEGRSPLHF.